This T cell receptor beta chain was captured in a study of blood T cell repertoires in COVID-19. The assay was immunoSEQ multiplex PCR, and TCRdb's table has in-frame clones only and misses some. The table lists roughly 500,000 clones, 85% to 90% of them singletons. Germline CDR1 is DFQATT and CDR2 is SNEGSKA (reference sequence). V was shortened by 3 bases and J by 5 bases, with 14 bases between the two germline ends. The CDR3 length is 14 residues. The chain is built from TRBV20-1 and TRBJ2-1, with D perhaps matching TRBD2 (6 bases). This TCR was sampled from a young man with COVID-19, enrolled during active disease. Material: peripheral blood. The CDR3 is CSASRLAKNNEQFF. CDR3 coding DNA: TGCAGTGCTAGTCGTCTAGCGAAGAACAATGAGCAGTTCTTC.